These 4 T cell receptor beta chains came from one sample sequenced in a study of T cells in Graves' hyperthyroidism and ophthalmopathy. TCR beta CDR3 regions were amplified from RNA transcripts. An initial round of RT-PCR targeting the TCR CDR3 relied on the HTBI primer set. MiXCR was run by TCRdb on the multiplex PCR reads, yielding one entry per CDR3 protein. The sample lists fewer than 850,000 distinct CDR3 sequences; around 16% were seen once. The sample taken for sequencing was blood. These receptors were collected from a man in his forties or fifties with Graves' hyperthyroidism.

Ten or more counts support this clonotype. The V call is TRBV5-8, the J call TRBJ1-6; the D is unclear. The V end was cut by 0 bases, the J end by 10 bases, with 14 bases between. The CDR3 consists of 15 residues. In germline, CDR1 is SGHTS, CDR2 YDEGEE. Here the CDR3 reads CASSLDSRVGSPLHF. Here the CDR3 DNA reads TGTGCCAGCAGCTTGGATTCAAGGGTGGGGTCACCCCTCCACTTT.

This clonotype was detected many times. The V and J genes are TRBV7-8 and TRBJ1-1; no definite D call. This CDR3 is 17 amino acids long. CDR1 and CDR2 from the germline V gene are SGHVS and FQNEAQ. Trimming stripped 1 base from V and 1 base from J, with 16 bases between. The CDR3 nucleotides are TGTGCCAGCAGCTTAGGGTTAGGGAAGTTGACGAACACTGAAGCTTTCTTT. Translation: CASSLGLGKLTNTEAFF.

The chain joins TRBV12-3 or TRBV12-4 to TRBJ1-6; a possible D gene is TRBD1 (5 bases). Between the trimmed V and J ends, which lost 7 bases and 2 bases, there was a span of 12 bases. The CDR3 is 15 residues long. CDR3 residues: CASTSRDAYNSPLHF. Written as DNA, the CDR3 is TGTGCCAGCACCTCACGGGACGCCTATAATTCACCCCTCCACTTT.

This chain joins TRBV4-1 and TRBJ1-5, with a weak D call TRBD1 (6 bases). V lost 4 bases and J lost 4, with 14 bases in between. CDR3 length equals 15 residues. CDR1 MGHRA and CDR2 YSYEKL come from the germline V gene. As DNA, the CDR3 is TGCGCCAGCAGCCTCCGGGACACACCAAATCAGCCCCAGCATTTT. It specifies CASSLRDTPNQPQHF.